Each of the 26 T cell receptor beta chains below was sequenced from the same sample in a study of blood T cell repertoires in COVID-19. Assay used: immunoSEQ multiplex PCR; TCRdb lists only in-frame clones, some missing. The sample comprises 280,000 or so clones, around 82% of which are singletons, and approximately 10% rests with the top ten. Input material: peripheral blood. The receptors were gathered from a woman between 45 and 65 years old who had recovered from COVID-19.

The rearrangement uses TRBV24-1 and TRBJ2-5; 15 bases map to TRBD2. This CDR3 has 16 residues. Trimming cost V 12 bases and J 1 base; bases outside gene matches: 8. CDR1 and CDR2 (germline): KGHDR, SFDVKD. CDR3 in DNA: TGTGCCGCAGGGACTAGCGGGGGGACTGGCCAAGAGACCCAGTACTTC. Translating it yields CAAGTSGGTGQETQYF.

In this sample, this clone turned up a few times. This chain links TRBV7-3 with TRBJ2-5, with TRBD1 matching over 7 bases. Germline values: CDR1 SGHTA, CDR2 FQGTGA. CDR3 length equals 15 residues. The J segment lost 1 base and the V segment lost 5 bases, leaving 7 bases of the junction unmatched. In DNA, the CDR3 is TGTGCCAGCAGCCCGGGACAGTGGGTCCAAGAGACCCAGTACTTC. The encoded protein is CASSPGQWVQETQYF.

CDR3 sequence reads: CAWRDFGTAGNTIYF. CDR3 in DNA: TGTGCCTGGAGGGATTTCGGGACAGCTGGAAACACCATATATTTT. V gene TRBV30 combines with J gene TRBJ1-3, with 7 bases that match TRBD1. The germline gives CDR1 GTSNPN, CDR2 SVGIG (reference sequence). The CDR3 is made up of 15 amino acids. The trim removed 3 bases at V and 2 bases at J, leaving 7 bases unmatched.

CDR3 loop: CSGAEGSETQYF. The CDR3 nucleotides read TGCAGCGGTGCCGAGGGAAGTGAGACCCAGTACTTC. The chain carries TRBV29-1 and TRBJ2-5; a possible D gene is TRBD2 (5 bases). V gave up 7 bases and J gave up 5 bases, with 14 bases separating them. CDR1 is SQVTM, CDR2 ANQGSEA, per germline. The CDR3 is 12 residues long.

The rearrangement joins TRBV24-1 to TRBJ2-5; the match to TRBD1 covers 12 bases. The junction had 8 bases not matched to a gene; V was cut back by 5 bases and J by 5 bases. CDR1 is KGHDR and CDR2 is SFDVKD in the germline V gene. This CDR3 contains 16 residues. The CDR3 loop reads CATSVPGQGAGETQYF. The CDR3 DNA is TGTGCCACCAGTGTTCCGGGACAGGGGGCGGGGGAGACCCAGTACTTC.

The V call is TRBV19, the J call TRBJ2-3, with D possibly TRBD2 on 6 matching bases. This CDR3 has 14 residues. CDR1 is LNHDA and CDR2 is SQIVND in the germline V gene (reference sequence). Deletions cut 6 bases from V and 5 bases from J, with 15 bases between. The chain's CDR3 is CASSVGHGGDTQYF. In nucleotides, the CDR3 is TGTGCCAGTAGCGTGGGGCACGGGGGAGATACGCAGTATTTT.

The V and J genes are TRBV12-3 or TRBV12-4 and TRBJ1-5, with D hard to call. Trimming cost V 2 bases and J 5 bases, with 7 bases left between them. This CDR3 has 13 amino acids. The CDR3 region is CASSLTTYQPQHF. The CDR3 nucleotides read TGTGCCAGCAGTTTAACAACATATCAGCCCCAGCATTTT.

V gene TRBV6-2 or TRBV6-3 combines with J gene TRBJ1-6; perhaps TRBD1 as D (6 bases). V was cut by 6 bases and J by 1 base, with 13 bases left in between. Per germline, CDR1 MNHEY and CDR2 SVGEGT. This CDR3 spans 16 amino acids. CDR3 in DNA: TGTGCCAGCAGCAGGAATACAGGGTCCTATAATTCACCCCTCCACTTT. Protein product: CASSRNTGSYNSPLHF.

The chain recombines TRBV28 with TRBJ2-2, with TRBD2 matching over 9 bases. This CDR3 contains 17 residues. Germline CDR1 and CDR2: MDHEN and SYDVKM. V was clipped by 7 bases and J by 3 bases; unmatched bases: 12. This CDR3 is CASTSSHSGGYTGELFF. CDR3 sequence (DNA): TGTGCCAGCACCTCCTCCCATAGCGGGGGTTACACCGGGGAGCTGTTTTTT.

V is TRBV3-1 (or the pseudogene TRBV3-2) and J is TRBJ2-5; TRBD1 agrees at 8 bases. The CDR3 sequence is 11 residues long. The J segment lost 13 bases and the V segment lost 4 bases, leaving 5 bases of the junction unmatched. Looked up from germline, CDR1 is LGHDT and CDR2 is YNNKEL (reference sequence). CDR3 residues: CASSLGQERYF. CDR3 DNA sequence: TGTGCCAGCAGCCTGGGACAGGAAAGGTACTTC.

This clone was observed a handful of times. This chain links TRBV12-3 or TRBV12-4 with TRBJ1-1; 8 bases are a match to TRBD1. CDR3 length equals 12 residues. Germline trimming cut 6 bases from V and 7 bases from J; bases unmatched to any gene: 4. DNA of the CDR3: TGTGCCAGCAGCCCACAGGGGGTTGAAGCTTTCTTT. Protein product: CASSPQGVEAFF.

The chain has TRBV29-1 and TRBJ2-7; TRBD2 matches 10 bases. Germline CDR1 is SQVTM and CDR2 is ANQGSEA. The length of the CDR3 is 16 residues. The junction had 11 bases not matched to a gene; V was cut back by 2 bases and J by 4 bases. The CDR3 sequence is CSVEMASGSFSYEQYF. CDR3 nucleotides: TGCAGCGTTGAAATGGCTAGCGGGAGTTTCTCGTACGAGCAGTACTTC.

The rearrangement joins TRBV28 to TRBJ2-1; D might be TRBD2 (6 bases). CDR1 and CDR2 from the germline V gene are MDHEN and SYDVKM. The V end was cut by 6 bases, the J end by 4 bases, with 16 bases between. This CDR3 has 15 amino acids. CDR3: CASSPAGLPYNEQFF. CDR3 in DNA: TGTGCCAGCAGCCCCGCGGGGCTACCTTACAATGAGCAGTTCTTC.

This chain connects TRBV11-1 to TRBJ1-2; 8 positions match TRBD1. The V and J ends lost 0 bases and 6 bases, in that order; junction bases with no gene match: 9. The germline V gene encodes CDR1 SGHAT and CDR2 FQDESV (reference sequence). CDR3 length: 16 amino acids. The CDR3 DNA reads TGTGCCAGCAGCTTAGCCCATGGTCAGGGGGCGGATGGCTACACCTTC. It specifies CASSLAHGQGADGYTF.

The chain recombines TRBV30 with TRBJ1-3; D is unclear. V was clipped by 0 bases and J by 0 bases, with 12 bases between them. Germline CDR1 reads GTSNPN; CDR2 reads SVGIG (reference sequence). CDR3 length: 16 amino acids. For the CDR3, the DNA is TGTGCCTGGAGTGTACGGAGCCCCATCTCTGGAAACACCATATATTTT. As protein: CAWSVRSPISGNTIYF. Supplemented by reference TRBV30 and TRBJ1-3, the full variable domain reads SQTIHQWPATLVQPVGSPLSLECTVEGTSNPNLYWYRQAAGRGLQLLFYSVGIGQISSEVPQNLSASRPQDRQFILSSKKLLLSDSGFYLCAWSVRSPISGNTIYFGEGSWLTVV.

The chain carries TRBV11-2 and TRBJ1-2; D is undetermined. Germline-derived CDR1 and CDR2 are SGHAT and FQNNGV. V lost 2 bases to trimming and J lost 7 bases, with 11 bases between them. This CDR3 spans 13 amino acids. The chain's CDR3 is CASSLIPRGGYTF. The CDR3 coding sequence is TGTGCCAGCAGCTTAATACCCCGCGGTGGCTACACCTTC.

This chain connects TRBV5-4 to TRBJ2-7; 8 positions match TRBD2. Germline values: CDR1 SGHNT, CDR2 YYREEE (reference sequence). V lost 4 bases to trimming and J lost 7 bases; unmatched junction nucleotides: 7. The length of the CDR3 is 13 residues. The CDR3 DNA reads as TGTGCCAGCAGCCCGGAAGTAGCGGGAGAGCAGTACTTC. Its protein is CASSPEVAGEQYF.

The V and J genes are TRBV7-9 and TRBJ2-4; TRBD2 is a possible D gene (5 bases). Germline V gene lookup returns CDR1 SEHNR and CDR2 FQNEAQ (reference sequence). There are 15 residues in the CDR3. Trimming pared 0 bases from V and 0 bases from J, leaving 6 bases between. The CDR3 DNA is TGTGCCAGCAGCTTAGCGGGAGAAGCCAAAAACATTCAGTACTTC. Translated, it gives CASSLAGEAKNIQYF.

This sequence joins TRBV5-1 and TRBJ2-5; the D is unclear. CDR1 and CDR2 from the germline V gene are SGHRS and YFSETQ. The ends were cut back, 5 bases at V and 2 bases at J, with 4 bases in the middle. The CDR3 runs 11 residues. CDR3 sequence (DNA): TGCGCCAGCAGTGTACAAGAGACCCAGTACTTC. It translates to CASSVQETQYF.

V gene TRBV7-2 combines with J gene TRBJ1-2, with a possible D match to TRBD1 (6 bases). The CDR3 runs to 14 residues. The germline V and J ends were trimmed by 5 bases and 8 bases, with 18 bases remaining between them. Germline CDR1 SGHTA, CDR2 FQGNSA. Here the CDR3 reads CASSQNRESRGYTF. CDR3 bases: TGTGCCAGCAGCCAGAACAGGGAGAGTCGGGGCTACACCTTC.

The V and J genes are TRBV18 and TRBJ2-5; TRBD1 matches at 7 bases. The CDR3 has 14 residues. The V gene's germline CDR1 is KGHSH and CDR2 LQKENI. The trim removed 6 bases at V and 1 base at J, leaving 5 bases unmatched. The DNA of the CDR3 is TGTGCCAGCTCCAAGGGACAGACCCAAGAGACCCAGTACTTC. Its translation: CASSKGQTQETQYF.

The rearrangement joins TRBV4-3 to TRBJ2-1; a weak D match, TRBD2 (5 bases). Germline V lookup: CDR1 LGHNA, CDR2 YSLEER. This CDR3 is 14 amino acids long. With 4 bases removed from V and 3 bases from J, the gap between germline ends came to 10 bases. The CDR3 DNA is TGCGCCAGCAGCCGCGGGTTCGGCTACAATGAGCAGTTCTTC. Translation: CASSRGFGYNEQFF.

The sample holds a few counts of this clone. The V gene is TRBV6-6, the J gene TRBJ1-3; D unclear. V was pared by 6 bases and J by 4 bases, with 7 bases between. The germline V gene has CDR1 MNHNY and CDR2 SVGAGI (reference sequence). The CDR3 is made up of 12 amino acids. The CDR3: CASSLQGNTIYF. The CDR3 nucleotides are TGTGCCAGCAGCCTACAGGGAAACACCATATATTTT.

The V and J genes are TRBV5-1 and TRBJ2-5; tentative D call: TRBD2 (6 bases). The V gene's germline CDR1 is SGHRS and CDR2 YFSETQ. CDR3 length: 14 amino acids. V was clipped by 4 bases and J by 1 base, with 11 bases between them. This CDR3 is CASSRGTGQETQYF. CDR3 coding DNA: TGCGCCAGCAGCCGGGGGACTGGCCAAGAGACCCAGTACTTC. Complete variable domain (other parts from reference TRBV5-1 and TRBJ2-5): KAGVTQTPRYLIKTRGQQVTLSCSPISGHRSVSWYQQTPGQGLQFLFEYFSETQRNKGNFPGRFSGRQFSNSRSEMNVSTLELGDSALYLCASSRGTGQETQYFGPGTRLLVL.

The chain joins TRBV5-8 to TRBJ2-6; weak D call: TRBD1 (5 bases). The CDR3 runs to 15 residues. Germline V gene data show CDR1 as SGHTS and CDR2 as YDEGEE. The ends were cut back, 3 bases at V and 2 bases at J, with 9 bases in the middle. The chain's CDR3 is CASSSQVAGANVLTF. The DNA of the CDR3 is TGTGCCAGCAGCTCACAGGTGGCTGGGGCCAACGTCCTGACTTTC.

The chain joins TRBV28 to TRBJ2-4; D is perhaps TRBD1 (6 bases). The V end lost 4 bases, the J end lost 4 bases, and 11 bases lay between the germline ends. CDR1 is MDHEN, CDR2 SYDVKM, per germline. The CDR3 has 14 residues. Here the CDR3 reads CASSSSQGKNIQYF. The CDR3, as DNA: TGTGCCAGCAGTTCTTCTCAGGGGAAAAACATTCAGTACTTC.